One sample yielded the 23 T cell receptor beta chains listed below, sequenced in a study of Ad26.COV2.S vaccination and SARS-CoV-2 variants. Treatment of the sample: 15 to 20 received Ad26.COV2.S at low or high dose, single or two shots; roughly 5 received placebo; per-sample allocation not given. All samples were drawn on day 63, counting from the first vaccine or placebo injection. Only in-frame clones appear in the TCRdb table, and some are missing; sequencing was by immunoSEQ multiplex PCR. Here the sample spans 400,000 to 500,000 clones, around nine tenths being singletons. Sequencing was performed on peripheral blood, taken in a trial of Ad26.COV2.S vaccine versus placebo. These receptors came from a person between 18 and 65 years old who received the Ad26.COV2.S COVID-19 vaccine or a placebo.

The chain is built from TRBV16 and TRBJ2-5; 7 positions match TRBD1. V was clipped by 2 bases and J by 1 base; unmatched bases: 10. From germline, CDR1 is KGHSY and CDR2 FQNENV. The CDR3 extends over 17 amino acids. CDR3 residues: CASSQIRTGNPQETQYF. The CDR3 coding sequence is TGTGCCAGCAGCCAAATCCGGACAGGTAACCCCCAAGAGACCCAGTACTTC. The complete variable domain, with remaining parts taken from reference TRBV16 and TRBJ2-5, reads GEEVAQTPKHLVRGEGQKAKLYCAPIKGHSYVFWYQQVLKNEFKFLISFQNENVFDETGMPKERFSAKCLPNSPCSLEIQATKLEDSAVYFCASSQIRTGNPQETQYFGPGTRLLVL.

The chain employs TRBV7-2 and TRBJ2-5, with 13 positions matching TRBD2. The trim removed 5 bases at V and 5 bases at J, leaving 8 bases unmatched. The CDR3 has 16 residues. The germline V gene encodes CDR1 SGHTA and CDR2 FQGNSA. The CDR3 loop reads CASSPRLAGGGETQYF. CDR3 nucleotides: TGTGCCAGCAGCCCCCGACTAGCGGGGGGCGGGGAGACCCAGTACTTC.

Only a few counts were recorded for this clone. The chain joins TRBV6-6 to TRBJ1-6; D unclear. Germline V gene lookup returns CDR1 MNHNY and CDR2 SVGAGI (reference sequence). The CDR3 has 13 residues. V shed 0 bases and J shed 8 bases, with 5 bases lying between them. The CDR3 coding sequence is TGTGCCAGCAGTTACTCGAAGGATTCACCCCTCCACTTT. Its translation is CASSYSKDSPLHF.

The chain has TRBV18 and TRBJ2-1, with TRBD1 matching 8 bases. Trimming removed 3 bases from V and 5 bases from J; junction bases left unmatched: 3. Per germline, CDR1 KGHSH and CDR2 LQKENI. The CDR3 is 14 residues long. CDR3 sequence (DNA): TGTGCCAGCTCACCGGGGGGACAGGACAATGAGCAGTTCTTC. Its translation is CASSPGGQDNEQFF.

This chain uses TRBV7-9 with TRBJ2-5; 9 nucleotides agree with TRBD1. There are 14 residues in the CDR3. V dropped 2 bases and J dropped 4; count of bases not matched to a gene: 2. CDR1 is SEHNR and CDR2 is FQNEAQ in the germline V gene (reference sequence). CDR3 residues: CASSLRDRAETQYF. The CDR3 DNA reads TGTGCCAGCAGCTTACGGGACAGGGCAGAGACCCAGTACTTC.

CDR3 bases: TGTGCCAGCAGCCGTAATAGCGGGGGGAGGATCAAGCAGTACTTC. Amino acid sequence: CASSRNSGGRIKQYF. The chain recombines TRBV7-2 with TRBJ2-7, with 10 bases fitting TRBD2. Germline lookup yields CDR1 SGHTA and CDR2 FQGNSA. Losses at the gene ends were 5 bases for V and 8 bases for J; bases not matched to a gene: 12. This CDR3 has 15 residues.

V usage is TRBV10-3 and J usage is TRBJ2-3, with a possible D match to TRBD2 (5 bases). This CDR3 has 13 residues. V lost 3 bases, J lost 4 bases, and 8 bases lay in between. Germline V gives CDR1 ENHRY, CDR2 SYGVKD. The CDR3 is CAISDVEADTQYF. For the CDR3, the DNA is TGTGCCATCAGTGACGTGGAGGCAGATACGCAGTATTTT.

V gene TRBV9 combines with J gene TRBJ2-1; weak D call: TRBD2 (6 bases). The CDR3 runs to 14 residues. Germline lookup yields CDR1 SGDLS and CDR2 YYNGEE. Trimming stripped 2 bases from V and 4 bases from J, with 10 bases between. This CDR3 reads CASSVGTLYNEQFF. In DNA form, the CDR3 reads TGTGCCAGCAGCGTGGGGACTTTGTACAATGAGCAGTTCTTC.

The rearrangement uses TRBV9 and TRBJ2-1; 15 bases line up with TRBD2. The trim removed 0 bases at V and 4 bases at J, leaving 8 bases unmatched. Germline V gene lookup returns CDR1 SGDLS and CDR2 YYNGEE. The CDR3 consists of 19 residues. Written as DNA, the CDR3 is TGTGCCAGCAGCGTAGAGGGCACCGGGACTAGCGGGGGGTACAATGAGCAGTTCTTC. Its protein product is CASSVEGTGTSGGYNEQFF.

Comments on this clone: The identical CDR3 is also encoded by other nucleotide sequences in the sample. The genes are TRBV20-1 and TRBJ2-7; D perhaps matches TRBD2 (6 bases). CDR1 is DFQATT, CDR2 SNEGSKA, per germline (reference sequence). V was cut by 6 bases and J by 2 bases, with 8 bases left in between. This CDR3 is 11 amino acids long. The CDR3 DNA is TGCAGTGCCCGGACTACCTACGAGCAGTACTTC. Its protein is CSARTTYEQYF.

V usage is TRBV4-3 and J usage is TRBJ1-5; D remains ambiguous. Deletions cut 0 bases from V and 0 bases from J, with 9 bases between. The CDR3 loop spans 16 amino acids. Germline CDR1 is LGHNA and CDR2 is YSLEER. CDR3 nucleotide sequence: TGCGCCAGCAGCCAAGATCTAGGCGATAGCAATCAGCCCCAGCATTTT. As protein: CASSQDLGDSNQPQHF.

This clone was counted many times. This sequence joins TRBV6-6 and TRBJ2-2; D remains unclear. V lost 7 bases to trimming and J lost 6 bases, with 12 bases between them. Germline CDR1 is MNHNY and CDR2 is SVGAGI (reference sequence). The CDR3 covers 13 residues. CDR3 region: CASTLSESGELFF. The DNA of the CDR3 is TGTGCCAGCACCCTTAGTGAGTCCGGGGAGCTGTTTTTT.

Here the CDR3 reads CASSQANQETQYF. The CDR3 region has the DNA TGTGCCAGCAGCCAAGCTAACCAAGAGACCCAGTACTTC. The chain couples TRBV4-2 to TRBJ2-5; D is unresolved. Germline V lookup: CDR1 LGHNA, CDR2 YNFKEQ. The V end lost 1 base, the J end lost 0 bases, and 3 bases lay between the germline ends. The CDR3 runs to 13 residues.

CDR3 DNA: TGTGCCAGTCACAGGGGGCTCTATGGCTACACCTTC. Translated, it gives CASHRGLYGYTF. The chain couples TRBV19 to TRBJ1-2, with 9 bases fitting TRBD1. This CDR3 contains 12 residues. V shed 8 bases, J shed 4 bases, and the junction held 2 bases outside the gene matches. Germline V gene sequence: CDR1 LNHDA, CDR2 SQIVND (reference sequence). Using reference TRBV19 and TRBJ1-2 for the parts outside the CDR3, the full variable domain is DGGITQSPKYLFRKEGQNVTLSCEQNLNHDAMYWYRQDPGQGLRLIYYSQIVNDFQKGDIAEGYSVSREKKESFPLTVTSAQKNPTAFYLCASHRGLYGYTFGSGTRLTVV.

This rearrangement joins TRBV4-1 to TRBJ1-4; D gene ambiguous. The CDR3 loop spans 16 amino acids. With 3 bases removed from V and 3 bases from J, the gap between germline ends came to 14 bases. The germline gives CDR1 MGHRA, CDR2 YSYEKL. Here the CDR3 reads CASSHPGFTANEKLFF. CDR3 in DNA: TGCGCCAGCAGCCACCCGGGATTCACGGCTAATGAAAAACTGTTTTTT.

The V and J genes are TRBV18 and TRBJ2-7; D ambiguous. CDR3 length: 13 residues. Germline values: CDR1 KGHSH, CDR2 LQKENI. The V end was cut by 1 base, the J end by 6 bases, with 10 bases between. CDR3 protein: CASSPLAEGEQYF. The DNA for the CDR3 is TGTGCCAGCTCACCACTGGCAGAAGGCGAGCAGTACTTC.

This chain links TRBV6-6 with TRBJ1-1, with 11 positions matching TRBD1. The CDR3 contains 13 residues. The V gene's germline CDR1 is MNHNY and CDR2 SVGAGI (reference sequence). V dropped 6 bases and J dropped 7; count of bases not matched to a gene: 4. CDR3: CASRDRGRGEAFF. The CDR3 nucleotides read TGTGCCAGCAGGGACAGGGGGCGAGGTGAAGCTTTCTTT.

This chain joins TRBV9 and TRBJ2-7, with D perhaps matching TRBD1 (5 bases). The ends were cut back, 0 bases at V and 3 bases at J, with 10 bases in the middle. The CDR3 consists of 14 residues. Germline loops: CDR1 SGDLS, CDR2 YYNGEE. Here the CDR3 reads CASSVGSGFYEQYF. CDR3 coding DNA: TGTGCCAGCAGCGTAGGGTCAGGGTTCTACGAGCAGTACTTC.

The CDR3 nucleotides read TGTGCCAGCAGCTTAGGTCGACAGGGGAGCAATGAGCAGTTCTTC. Protein: CASSLGRQGSNEQFF. The chain joins TRBV7-2 to TRBJ2-1; 8 positions match TRBD1. Germline V gives CDR1 SGHTA, CDR2 FQGNSA. With V trimmed by 1 base and J by 6 bases, 5 bases remained unmatched. The CDR3 has 15 amino acids.

The chain joins TRBV16 to TRBJ1-1; D unresolved. Germline V lookup: CDR1 KGHSY, CDR2 FQNENV. V lost 4 bases and J lost 4, with 7 bases in between. This CDR3 comprises 12 residues. In nucleotides, the CDR3 is TGTGCCAGCAGCCCCCGATCCACTGAAGCTTTCTTT. This encodes CASSPRSTEAFF. Full variable domain (remainder filled in from reference TRBV16 and TRBJ1-1): GEEVAQTPKHLVRGEGQKAKLYCAPIKGHSYVFWYQQVLKNEFKFLISFQNENVFDETGMPKERFSAKCLPNSPCSLEIQATKLEDSAVYFCASSPRSTEAFFGQGTRLTVV.

In nucleotides, the CDR3 is TGTGCCTGGATAAGTGCACACGAGCAGTACTTC. Residues: CAWISAHEQYF. The rearrangement joins TRBV30 to TRBJ2-7; D call uncertain. In germline, CDR1 is GTSNPN, CDR2 SVGIG (reference sequence). Deletions cut 4 bases from V and 5 bases from J, with 9 bases between. CDR3 length: 11 amino acids.

This rearrangement joins TRBV9 to TRBJ1-1; D gene ambiguous. The V and J ends lost 4 bases and 0 bases respectively, with 16 bases between them. The germline CDR1 and CDR2 sequences are SGDLS and YYNGEE. There are 16 residues in the CDR3. The CDR3 sequence is CASSIGRGGMNTEAFF. CDR3 coding DNA: TGTGCCAGCAGCATCGGCCGGGGTGGGATGAACACTGAAGCTTTCTTT.

The rearrangement links TRBV4-3 to TRBJ2-7; D gene uncertain. Germline assignment: CDR1 LGHNA and CDR2 YSLEER. The CDR3 spans 13 residues. The V end lost 0 bases, the J end lost 2 bases, and 5 bases lay between the germline ends. The CDR3 nucleotides are TGCGCCAGCAGCCAAGATCTGCCCTACGAGCAGTACTTC. Residues: CASSQDLPYEQYF.